Below, one T cell receptor (beta chain) is given with its context. Germline values: CDR1 SNHLY, CDR2 FYNNEI. This CDR3 spans 15 amino acids. Trimming took 6 bases from V and 6 from J; bases not matched to a gene: 6. This specimen comes from a study of cytomegalovirus exposure and HLA in healthy donors. The PCR contained 60 Vbeta and 13 Jbeta primers. Profiled with immunoSEQ multiplex PCR; TCRdb holds only in-frame clones, not every one. This table holds some 180,000 clones, 83% found once. The chain couples TRBV2 to TRBJ2-2; 11 bases are a match to TRBD2. The source is a middle-aged man in good health and CMV-seropositive. The source material was PBMCs. The CDR3 coding sequence is TGTGCCAGCAGCGTTAGCGGGAGGGGACCCGGGGAGCTGTTTTTT. It codes for CASSVSGRGPGELFF. The full variable domain, in which reference TRBV2 and TRBJ2-2 provide the parts outside the CDR3, is EPEVTQTPSHQVTQMGQEVILRCVPISNHLYFYWYRQILGQKVEFLVSFYNNEISEKSEIFDDQFSVERPDGSNFTLKIRSTKLEDSAMYFCASSVSGRGPGELFFGEGSRLTVL.